The 13 T cell receptor beta chains below were found in one sample sequenced in a study of cytomegalovirus exposure and HLA in healthy donors. The study ran its PCR with 60 Vbeta and 13 Jbeta primers. Sequencing was performed with immunoSEQ multiplex PCR; in TCRdb, only in-frame clones are kept and a portion is missing. Among about 190,000 clones listed, about 90% were seen once. Source material: PBMCs. All receptors come from a man aged 25-40 years in good health and CMV-seronegative.

The chain couples TRBV5-1 to TRBJ1-4, with 9 nucleotides matching TRBD1. V shed 4 bases, J shed 7 bases, and the junction held 17 bases outside the gene matches. The CDR3 loop spans 18 amino acids. CDR1 and CDR2 from the germline V gene are SGHRS and YFSETQ. In DNA, the CDR3 is TGCGCCAGCAGCGGGGGACAGGGAATCGGTCTGGGTATTGAAAAACTGTTTTTT. Amino acids: CASSGGQGIGLGIEKLFF.

The chain has TRBV10-1 and TRBJ2-5; 8 positions agree with TRBD2. CDR3 length: 17 residues. Germline CDR1 and CDR2: WNHNN and SYGVQD (reference sequence). V was pared by 0 bases and J by 4 bases, with 10 bases of the junction left unmatched. This chain's CDR3 is CASSESGPGGDRETQYF. The CDR3 DNA is TGCGCCAGCAGTGAGTCTGGCCCCGGGGGGGACCGAGAGACCCAGTACTTC.

The CDR3 is CASSAVSTSGAYGDTGELFF. CDR3 DNA sequence: TGTGCCAGCAGTGCCGTTTCGACTAGCGGGGCTTACGGGGACACCGGGGAGCTGTTTTTT. The chain carries TRBV6-1 and TRBJ2-2, with TRBD2 identical over 11 bases. V shed 4 bases, J shed 3 bases, and the junction held 16 bases outside the gene matches. Germline V gene data show CDR1 as MNHNS and CDR2 as SASEGT. CDR3 length: 20 residues.

The J gene is TRBJ2-7, the V gene TRBV4-1; possible D gene TRBD2, 5 bases. The germline V gene encodes CDR1 MGHRA and CDR2 YSYEKL. CDR3 length: 14 amino acids. Trimming removed 2 bases at V and 1 base at J, with 9 bases between. CDR3 residues: CASSQLPGSYEQYF. CDR3 coding DNA: TGCGCCAGCAGCCAACTACCGGGGTCCTACGAGCAGTACTTC.

This chain's CDR3 is CASSYFQGDEQYF. CDR3 DNA sequence: TGTGCCAGCAGTTACTTTCAGGGTGACGAGCAGTACTTC. The chain combines TRBV6-5 with TRBJ2-7; weak D call: TRBD1 (5 bases). Deletions cut 1 base from V and 5 bases from J, with 9 bases between. Germline CDR1 MNHEY, CDR2 SVGAGI. The length of the CDR3 is 13 residues.

With respect to this clone: Other DNA sequences in this sample translate to the same CDR3. The chain uses TRBV6-5 and TRBJ2-7; TRBD2 might be the D (6 bases). V lost 0 bases to trimming and J lost 3 bases, with 9 bases between them. CDR3 size: 14 residues. Germline V gene lookup returns CDR1 MNHEY and CDR2 SVGAGI. The CDR3: CASSYSRGSYEQYF. The CDR3 DNA is TGTGCCAGCAGTTACTCTCGGGGGAGCTACGAGCAGTACTTC.

V usage is TRBV27 and J usage is TRBJ2-5, with D unresolved. The V end was cut by 7 bases, the J end by 7 bases, with 13 bases between. The CDR3 length is 12 residues. Germline V gives CDR1 MNHEY, CDR2 SMNVEV (reference sequence). Here the CDR3 reads CASTSAGGTQYF. The CDR3 nucleotides read TGTGCCAGCACAAGCGCTGGTGGGACCCAGTACTTC.

V is TRBV23-1 and J is TRBJ2-4; 7 bases fit TRBD1. TRBV23-1 is an ORF, and what it does is uncertain. Trimming removed 3 bases from V and 2 bases from J; junction bases left unmatched: 7. This CDR3 has 16 amino acids. DNA of the CDR3: TGCGCCAGCAGTCAGAGTCAACAGGGGACCAAAAACATTCAGTACTTC. Translated, it gives CASSQSQQGTKNIQYF.

V usage is TRBV25-1 and J usage is TRBJ2-7; 7 positions agree with TRBD1. The V gene's germline CDR1 is MGHDK and CDR2 SYGVNS. The CDR3 is 12 amino acids. J lost 1 base, V lost 8 bases, and 2 bases had no gene match. DNA of the CDR3: TGTGCCAGCCGGGACAGTTCCTACGAGCAGTACTTC. The encoded protein is CASRDSSYEQYF.

In regard to this clone: The sample carries other DNA sequences with the same CDR3. J is TRBJ2-7 and V is TRBV7-2, with 11 bases that match TRBD2. Germline V lookup: CDR1 SGHTA, CDR2 FQGNSA. With 5 bases clipped from V and 3 bases from J, the junction kept 6 bases outside the gene matches. There are 15 residues in the CDR3. CDR3 residues: CASSPGLAGSYEQYF. The CDR3 DNA reads as TGTGCCAGCAGCCCCGGACTAGCGGGCAGCTACGAGCAGTACTTC. Using reference TRBV7-2 and TRBJ2-7 for the parts outside the CDR3, the full variable domain is GAGVSQSPSNKVTEKGKDVELRCDPISGHTALYWYRQSLGQGLEFLIYFQGNSAPDKSGLPSDRFSAERTGGSVSTLTIQRTQQEDSAVYLCASSPGLAGSYEQYFGPGTRLTVT.

This clone came up a few times. V and J are TRBV7-9 and TRBJ1-2; 8 nucleotides agree with TRBD1. Germline V gives CDR1 SEHNR, CDR2 FQNEAQ (reference sequence). CDR3 length equals 16 residues. V dropped 1 base and J dropped 4; count of bases not matched to a gene: 8. The CDR3 sequence: CASSLVARTGSYGYTF. CDR3 DNA: TGTGCCAGCAGCTTAGTGGCTAGGACAGGGAGCTATGGCTACACCTTC.

As for this clone: Compared with germline, one end of the junction differs, possibly owing to a read error. The chain joins TRBV7-7 to TRBJ2-1; 11 bases match TRBD1. Germline V gene lookup returns CDR1 SSHAT and CDR2 FNYEAQ (reference sequence). CDR3 size: 13 residues. This CDR3 reads CASSRDRGSEQFF. CDR3 nucleotides: TGTGCTAGCAGCCGGGACAGGGGGTCTGAGCAGTTCTTC.

J is TRBJ1-6 and V is TRBV19, with 8 bases lining up with TRBD1. This CDR3 has 15 residues. V was clipped by 3 bases and J by 9 bases; unmatched bases: 7. The V gene's germline CDR1 is LNHDA and CDR2 SQIVND (reference sequence). This CDR3 is CASSILGQGVSPLHF. The CDR3 region has the DNA TGTGCCAGTAGTATCCTCGGACAGGGAGTTTCACCCCTCCACTTT. The full variable domain, in which reference TRBV19 and TRBJ1-6 provide the parts outside the CDR3, is DGGITQSPKYLFRKEGQNVTLSCEQNLNHDAMYWYRQDPGQGLRLIYYSQIVNDFQKGDIAEGYSVSREKKESFPLTVTSAQKNPTAFYLCASSILGQGVSPLHFGNGTRLTVT.